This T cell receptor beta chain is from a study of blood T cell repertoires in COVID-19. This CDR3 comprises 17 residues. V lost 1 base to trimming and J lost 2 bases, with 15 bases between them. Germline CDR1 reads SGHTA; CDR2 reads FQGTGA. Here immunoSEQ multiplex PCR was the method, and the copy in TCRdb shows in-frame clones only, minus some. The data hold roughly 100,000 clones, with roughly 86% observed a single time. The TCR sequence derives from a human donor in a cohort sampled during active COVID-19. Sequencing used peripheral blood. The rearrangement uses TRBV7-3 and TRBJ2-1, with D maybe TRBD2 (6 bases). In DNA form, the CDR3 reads TGTGCCAGCAGCTTAAGCTACGGGGCGGGAACCTACAATGAGCAGTTCTTC. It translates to CASSLSYGAGTYNEQFF.